A selection of T cell receptor beta chains follows, all from one sample in a study of blood T cells in healthy people across ages. TCRdb reanalysed the 5' RACE reads using MiXCR and keeps one entry per CDR3 protein. In the table there are hundreds of thousands of distinct CDR3 sequences, roughly 60% of which are singletons. Material: blood. The receptors here all came from a man aged 25 to 45 in good health. Both conserved end residues are part of each CDR3. D genes are given only for firm matches. Clone size is given for some rows only: seen once, a few or many times, or a class if the clone is expanded.

CDR3 length	clone size	D gene	J gene	V gene	CDR3 protein	CDR3 DNA
17	.	.	TRBJ2-1	TRBV5-1	CASSFGSGGASRNEQFF	TGCGCCAGCAGCTTTGGTTCCGGCGGGGCTAGTAGGAATGAGCAGTTCTTC
11	few	.	TRBJ2-7	TRBV10-3	CAIRELSEQYF	TGTGCCATCAGAGAGCTTTCCGAGCAGTACTTC
15	.	.	TRBJ1-1	TRBV7-9	CASSSYRETNTEAFF	TGTGCCAGCAGCTCGTACAGGGAGACGAACACTGAAGCTTTCTTT
12	.	TRBD2	TRBJ2-4	TRBV20-1	CSASAGVDIQYF	TGCAGTGCTAGCGCGGGAGTGGACATTCAGTACTTC
13	.	.	TRBJ2-7	TRBV12-3/TRBV12-4	CASQFGQLYEQYF	TGTGCCAGCCAATTCGGACAGCTATACGAGCAGTACTTC
16	.	.	TRBJ2-1	TRBV20-1	CSASSSAANLYNEQFF	TGCAGTGCTAGTAGTAGCGCAGCCAACCTCTACAATGAGCAGTTCTTC
15	few	.	TRBJ2-5	TRBV29-1	CTLGGEKYYQETQYF	TGCACCCTTGGAGGGGAGAAATACTATCAAGAGACCCAGTACTTC
13	.	.	TRBJ2-1	TRBV20-1	CSARVEWNNEQFF	TGCAGTGCTAGAGTGGAGTGGAACAATGAGCAGTTCTTC
13	.	TRBD2	TRBJ2-3	TRBV12-3/TRBV12-4	CASNSGGTDTQYF	TGTGCCAGCAACAGCGGGGGAACAGATACGCAGTATTTT
12	many	.	TRBJ2-1	TRBV20-1	CSASLSRDEQFF	TGCAGTGCTAGTCTCTCCAGGGATGAGCAGTTCTTC
13	.	.	TRBJ2-3	TRBV20-1	CSAVGAGTDTQYF	TGCAGTGCGGTGGGGGCCGGCACAGATACGCAGTATTTT
16	once	TRBD1	TRBJ2-1	TRBV20-1	CSASPAGQGAYNEQFF	TGCAGTGCTTCTCCCGCCGGACAGGGGGCCTACAATGAGCAGTTCTTC
16	.	TRBD2	TRBJ2-7	TRBV5-1	CASSPGLAGGNYEQYF	TGCGCCAGCAGCCCTGGACTAGCGGGGGGGAACTACGAGCAGTACTTC
13	.	.	TRBJ2-7	TRBV20-1	CSARKLSGYEQYF	TGCAGTGCTAGAAAGTTATCGGGCTACGAGCAGTACTTC
14	once	.	TRBJ2-7	TRBV6-2/TRBV6-3	CASMTGTGDYEQYF	TGTGCCAGCATGACTGGGACTGGGGACTACGAGCAGTACTTC
16	.	.	TRBJ2-3	TRBV7-2	CASSNLVGSGTDTQYF	TGTGCCAGCAGCAACCTAGTGGGGTCGGGCACAGATACGCAGTATTTT
13	.	TRBD1	TRBJ2-1	TRBV6-5	CASGTGGMYHQFF	TGTGCCAGCGGGACAGGGGGCATGTATCATCAGTTCTTC
12	.	.	TRBJ2-3	TRBV25-1	CASSDSYHTQYF	TGTGCCAGCAGTGATAGTTACCATACGCAGTATTTT
13	.	.	TRBJ1-5	TRBV12-3/TRBV12-4	CASSLSQDQPQHF	TGTGCCAGCAGTTTGTCGCAGGATCAGCCCCAGCATTTT
12	.	.	TRBJ2-7	TRBV12-3/TRBV12-4	CASSFYMDEQYF	TGTGCCAGCAGTTTTTATATGGACGAGCAGTACTTC
16	once	TRBD2	TRBJ2-1	TRBV6-6	CASSYSARGGGNEQFF	TGTGCCAGCAGTTACTCGGCGCGGGGGGGCGGAAATGAGCAGTTCTTC
20	.	TRBD2	TRBJ2-6	TRBV3-1	CASSQPSGRAGPSGANVLTF	TGTGCCAGCAGCCAGCCTAGCGGGAGGGCCGGTCCCTCTGGGGCCAACGTCCTGACTTTC
15	.	.	TRBJ1-2	TRBV4-2	CASRPSGAESDGYTF	TGTGCCAGCAGACCCTCTGGGGCTGAATCTGATGGCTACACCTTC
16	.	TRBD2	TRBJ2-3	TRBV6-4	CASSDSSGRATDTQYF	TGTGCCAGCAGTGACTCTAGCGGGAGGGCCACAGATACGCAGTATTTT
13	.	TRBD2	TRBJ2-1	TRBV2	CATGTSVLYEQFF	TGTGCCACAGGGACTAGCGTTCTCTATGAGCAGTTCTTC
14	.	.	TRBJ2-7	TRBV5-1	CASSKVAKSYEQYF	TGCGCCAGCAGCAAAGTAGCGAAATCCTACGAGCAGTACTTC
14	.	TRBD2	TRBJ2-3	TRBV7-9	CASSPSGIADTQYF	TGTGCCAGCAGCCCAAGCGGGATAGCGGATACGCAGTATTTT